The 8 T cell receptor beta chains given below trace back to one sample, sequenced in a study of T cells in Graves' hyperthyroidism and ophthalmopathy. The investigators amplified TCR beta CDR3 regions from RNA transcripts. Researchers ran a first-round RT-PCR on the TCR CDR3 using the HTBI primer set. One entry per CDR3 protein results from TCRdb running MiXCR on the multiplex PCR reads. The sample contains some 270,000 distinct CDR3 sequences, roughly 13% of which appear only once. The sequenced sample was blood. The receptor source for this set is a woman between 35 and 50 years old with Graves' hyperthyroidism.

This clonotype was counted ten times or more. This chain joins TRBV2 and TRBJ1-1, with D unresolved. Germline V CDR1 and CDR2: SNHLY, FYNNEI. The V end lost 5 bases, the J end lost 1 base, and 8 bases lay between the germline ends. The CDR3 spans 13 residues. CDR3 loop: CASSPMRNTEAFF. Written as DNA, the CDR3 is TGTGCCAGCAGTCCCATGAGGAACACTGAAGCTTTCTTT.

The chain recombines TRBV6-4 with TRBJ2-7, with a possible D match to TRBD2 (6 bases). The CDR3 consists of 15 residues. Trimming pared 5 bases from V and 2 bases from J, leaving 16 bases between. Germline CDR1 reads MRHNA; CDR2 reads SNTAGT. The CDR3 DNA is TGTGCCAGCAGTCCTCAGGAGGGGCCAACCTACGAGCAGTACTTC. This encodes CASSPQEGPTYEQYF.

The table lists this clonotype with a few counts. This chain uses TRBV6-1 with TRBJ1-4; TRBD1 might be the D (5 bases). V was trimmed by 5 bases and J by 7 bases, leaving 14 bases between them. The length of the CDR3 is 14 residues. The germline V gene has CDR1 MNHNS and CDR2 SASEGT. The CDR3 DNA reads TGTGCCAGCAGTTCGCAGGGTTGGCCTGAAAAACTGTTTTTT. This encodes CASSSQGWPEKLFF.

Many counts were recorded for this clonotype. This sequence joins TRBV12-3 or TRBV12-4 and TRBJ2-3, with 7 bases identical to TRBD2. Trimming removed 7 bases from V and 3 bases from J; junction bases left unmatched: 7. The CDR3 runs to 14 residues. CDR3 coding DNA: TGTGCCAGCACCCCATTCGGGAGGACAGATACGCAGTATTTT. Amino acids: CASTPFGRTDTQYF.

The CDR3 loop is CASSPDTGTGHFLHF. CDR3 DNA sequence: TGTGCCAGCAGCCCCGACACCGGGACAGGGCACTTCCTCCACTTT. The rearrangement uses TRBV5-4 and TRBJ1-6; 9 positions match TRBD1. This CDR3 has 15 residues. Germline loops: CDR1 SGHNT, CDR2 YYREEE (reference sequence). The V segment lost 4 bases and the J segment 15 bases; nucleotides outside the gene matches: 14.

This clonotype occurred a few times. V and J are TRBV20-1 and TRBJ2-1, with D uncertain. Trimming cost V 0 bases and J 1 base, with 10 bases left between them. From germline, CDR1 is DFQATT and CDR2 SNEGSKA (reference sequence). The CDR3 spans 15 residues. The CDR3 nucleotides are TGCAGTGCTAGAGAAGGGCTTTCATCCTACAATGAGCAGTTCTTC. This sequence encodes CSAREGLSSYNEQFF.

This clonotype was found a few times. The chain combines TRBV9 with TRBJ1-6; D unclear. The CDR3 length is 15 residues. V was clipped by 0 bases and J by 8 bases, with 12 bases between them. Germline V gene data show CDR1 as SGDLS and CDR2 as YYNGEE. Here the CDR3 reads CASSVAAGRYSPLHF. The CDR3 bases are TGTGCCAGCAGCGTAGCGGCAGGACGGTATTCACCCCTCCACTTT.

This clonotype was found many times. V usage is TRBV9 and J usage is TRBJ2-1, with D tentatively TRBD2 (6 bases). Germline CDR1 and CDR2: SGDLS and YYNGEE. V shed 4 bases and J shed 11 bases, with 13 bases lying between them. This CDR3 comprises 12 residues. The CDR3 region is CASSPGGAQQFF. The CDR3 DNA sequence: TGTGCCAGCAGCCCCGGGGGTGCGCAGCAGTTCTTC.